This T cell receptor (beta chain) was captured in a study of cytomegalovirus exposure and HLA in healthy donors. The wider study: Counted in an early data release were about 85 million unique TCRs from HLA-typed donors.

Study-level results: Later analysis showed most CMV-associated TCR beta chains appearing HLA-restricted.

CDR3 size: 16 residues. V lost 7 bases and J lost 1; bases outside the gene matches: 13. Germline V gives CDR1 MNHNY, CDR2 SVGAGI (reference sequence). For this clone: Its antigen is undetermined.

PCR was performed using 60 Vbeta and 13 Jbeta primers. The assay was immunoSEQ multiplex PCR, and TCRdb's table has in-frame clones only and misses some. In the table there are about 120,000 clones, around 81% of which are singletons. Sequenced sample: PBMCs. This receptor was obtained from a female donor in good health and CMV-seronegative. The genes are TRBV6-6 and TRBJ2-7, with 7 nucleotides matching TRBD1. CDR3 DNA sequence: TGTGCCAGCACCCAAGGCCTGACAGGGTCATCCTACGAGCAGTACTTC. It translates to CASTQGLTGSSYEQYF.